Listed below are T cell receptor beta chains from one sample, sequenced in a study of shared clonotypes between healthy human individuals. Repertoires were generated with immunoSEQ multiplex PCR, while TCRdb's copy carries only in-frame clones and drops some. Seen here are about 1.1 million clones, approximately 80% observed once, and the top ten hold 0.85% to 1%. The sample taken for sequencing was memory CD4+ T cells from PBMCs. These receptors were taken from a man aged 18 to 35 in good health. Some clones in this sample may be carry-over from other donors' samples. Each CDR3 is given with its conserved first and last residue. The D gene is left open where the match is weak. Part of the rows lack a size; the others show once, few, many or a class for expanded clones.

TRBV5-1	.	14	TRBJ2-7	TRBD2	CASSLEGTSGEQYF
TRBV30	.	20	TRBJ2-6	TRBD2	CAWSGLGLAGVSDGANVLTF
TRBV5-4	.	14	TRBJ1-1	TRBD1	CASSLAQGWTEAFF
TRBV2	few	13	TRBJ2-7	.	CASSRSPSYEQYF
TRBV2	.	14	TRBJ2-1	.	CASSEAPWSNEQFF
TRBV5-4	.	15	TRBJ2-1	TRBD2	CASTPGLASLREQFF
TRBV27	.	15	TRBJ2-2	.	CASSQEGPPPGELFF
TRBV10-2	.	13	TRBJ2-7	.	CASSPLLGYEQYF
TRBV14	.	15	TRBJ2-2	TRBD2	CAGKLSGGNTGELFF
TRBV28	.	15	TRBJ2-1	TRBD2	CASSPAGGVYNEQFF
TRBV9	.	15	TRBJ2-5	TRBD1	CASSADRGSRETQYF
TRBV4-2	few	15	TRBJ2-1	.	CASRAPTGEVNEQFF
TRBV5-6	.	15	TRBJ2-1	.	CASSLVPSGANEQFF
TRBV7-9	few	12	TRBJ2-7	.	CASSLGSSEQYF
TRBV7-2	few	13	TRBJ2-7	.	CASTRANPYEQYF
TRBV5-4	.	15	TRBJ2-7	.	CASSSGTINRYEQYF
TRBV18	.	15	TRBJ2-2	TRBD1	CASSLDRGRTGELFF
TRBV28	.	14	TRBJ1-1	.	CASSTRRGNTEAFF
TRBV6-1	few	15	TRBJ2-1	.	CASSELGFGYNEQFF
TRBV5-4	.	15	TRBJ1-1	TRBD1	CASSLGAGGSTEAFF
TRBV2	.	14	TRBJ1-5	.	CASNPQGRNQPQHF
TRBV19	.	15	TRBJ1-5	.	CASSIGGGRDQPQHF
TRBV5-6	.	13	TRBJ2-7	.	CASSVDTRDEQYF
TRBV9	.	14	TRBJ2-7	TRBD1	CASSPQGAGYEQYF
TRBV7-9	.	17	TRBJ2-2	TRBD2	CASSLGLAYDNTGELFF
TRBV6-5	.	13	TRBJ1-1	TRBD1	CASNRGLDTEAFF
TRBV5-5	.	15	TRBJ1-2	.	CASSLDPDVPYGYTF
TRBV5-1	.	17	TRBJ1-2	.	CASSSIPGPRANYGYTF
TRBV2	.	13	TRBJ2-5	TRBD1	CASSEQGEETQYF
TRBV19	once	16	TRBJ2-6	.	CASQRESTSGANVLTF
TRBV5-4	.	18	TRBJ2-2	TRBD1	CASSFVLFGTGSAGELFF
TRBV28	.	14	TRBJ1-5	.	CASRPTGGNQPQHF
TRBV9	.	13	TRBJ1-4	.	CASSVVSGEKLFF
TRBV5-1	.	16	TRBJ2-2	TRBD2	CASSSLAGDPTGELFF
TRBV27	.	19	TRBJ2-5	TRBD2	CASSFRGLAGGSMGETQYF
TRBV19	.	14	TRBJ2-7	TRBD1	CASSLNRGSYEQYF
TRBV7-7	.	16	TRBJ2-5	.	CASSLGSGRGQETQYF
TRBV5-1	.	15	TRBJ2-3	.	CASSLLAGTTDTQYF
TRBV7-2	once	14	TRBJ2-5	.	CASSSGTFRETQYF
TRBV28	.	15	TRBJ2-2	TRBD1	CASRAGGRYTGELFF
TRBV9	.	15	TRBJ2-2	.	CASSVAGVDTGELFF
TRBV5-1	.	15	TRBJ2-1	TRBD2	CASSLASLAGNEQFF